The 25 T cell receptor beta chains in this list originate from one sample, sequenced in a study of cytomegalovirus exposure and HLA in healthy donors. 60 Vbeta and 13 Jbeta primers were used in PCR. Here immunoSEQ multiplex PCR was the method, and the copy in TCRdb shows in-frame clones only, minus some. The table lists under 70,000 clones, approximately 70% of them singletons, with approximately 19% in the top ten. Material: PBMCs. The receptors come from a woman aged 60-70 years in good health and CMV-seropositive.

The rearrangement links TRBV7-9 to TRBJ2-2, with 9 bases matching TRBD1. V lost 4 bases, J lost 8 bases, and 5 bases stayed unmatched. Germline V gene data show CDR1 as SEHNR and CDR2 as FQNEAQ (reference sequence). The length of the CDR3 is 14 residues. The CDR3 is CASSSQGALGELFF. The CDR3 DNA is TGTGCCAGCAGCTCACAGGGGGCTTTGGGGGAGCTGTTTTTT. The whole variable domain, filled in from reference TRBV7-9 and TRBJ2-2, reads DTGVSQNPRHKITKRGQNVTFRCDPISEHNRLYWYRQTLGQGPEFLTYFQNEAQLEKSRLLSDRFSAERPKGSFSTLEIQRTEQGDSAMYLCASSSQGALGELFFGEGSRLTVL.

J is TRBJ2-1 and V is TRBV28, with TRBD1 identical over 9 bases. CDR1 and CDR2 (germline): MDHEN, SYDVKM. Losses at the gene ends were 7 bases for V and 1 base for J; bases not matched to a gene: 14. The CDR3 extends over 18 amino acids. DNA of the CDR3: TGTGCCAGCACCCCATCGGGACCCGGGACAGGGTCCTACAATGAGCAGTTCTTC. Translated: CASTPSGPGTGSYNEQFF.

The rearrangement links TRBV7-6 to TRBJ1-1, with D possibly being TRBD1 (5 bases). The CDR3 totals 14 residues. From germline, CDR1 is SGHVS and CDR2 FNYEAQ. Trimming pared 1 base from V and 11 bases from J, leaving 17 bases between. As DNA, the CDR3 is TGTGCCAGCAGCTTAGATTTCGACGGGGGATCCGCTTTCTTT. It specifies CASSLDFDGGSAFF.

The CDR3, as DNA: TGTGCCAGCAGCTCGGGGGGAGGGGACGTACTTTATGGCTACACCTTC. Translation: CASSSGGGDVLYGYTF. The chain has TRBV7-9 and TRBJ1-2; the D gene is possibly TRBD1 (5 bases). CDR1 and CDR2 (germline): SEHNR, FQNEAQ (reference sequence). The CDR3 loop spans 16 amino acids. Deletions cut 4 bases from V and 5 bases from J, with 20 bases between.

This clone was seen a few times. The CDR3 nucleotides are TGTGCCAGCAGCTTGGGCGGGGGGGTAAACGAGCAGTACTTC. This gives the protein CASSLGGGVNEQYF. This chain joins TRBV5-4 and TRBJ2-7, with 9 bases that match TRBD2. The CDR3 extends over 14 amino acids. V lost 0 bases, J lost 5 bases, and 3 bases stayed unmatched. CDR1 SGHNT and CDR2 YYREEE come from the germline V gene (reference sequence). Full variable domain (outside the CDR3, taken from reference TRBV5-4 and TRBJ2-7): ETGVTQSPTHLIKTRGQQVTLRCSSQSGHNTVSWYQQALGQGPQFIFQYYREEENGRGNFPPRFSGLQFPNYSSELNVNALELDDSALYLCASSLGGGVNEQYFGPGTRLTVT.

This chain uses TRBV9 with TRBJ1-2, with TRBD1 as a possible D gene (5 bases). This CDR3 region has 16 residues. CDR1 is SGDLS and CDR2 is YYNGEE in the germline V gene. V lost 2 bases and J 8 bases, leaving 22 bases between the germline ends. CDR3 loop: CASSVGDSASRNGYTF. The CDR3 DNA reads TGTGCCAGCAGCGTTGGAGACAGTGCATCAAGGAACGGCTACACCTTC.

The V call is TRBV14, the J call TRBJ1-2; 8 positions match TRBD1. With 0 bases clipped from V and 4 bases from J, the junction kept 4 bases outside the gene matches. This CDR3 has 15 residues. In germline, CDR1 is SGHDN, CDR2 FVKESK. This chain's CDR3 is CASSQERTGIYGYTF. CDR3 sequence (DNA): TGTGCCAGCAGCCAAGAGCGGACAGGGATCTATGGCTACACCTTC. Variable domain in full (rest from reference TRBV14 and TRBJ1-2): EAGVTQFPSHSVIEKGQTVTLRCDPISGHDNLYWYRRVMGKEIKFLLHFVKESKQDESGMPNNRFLAERTGGTYSTLKVQPAELEDSGVYFCASSQERTGIYGYTFGSGTRLTVV.

This clone was found once. The J gene is TRBJ1-3, the V gene TRBV18; perhaps TRBD1 as D (5 bases). Germline V CDR1 and CDR2: KGHSH, LQKENI. The V and J ends lost 1 base and 0 bases respectively, with 10 bases between them. CDR3 length equals 16 residues. The CDR3 is CASSPRQGDSGNTIYF. The CDR3 DNA reads TGTGCCAGCTCACCACGGCAGGGTGACTCTGGAAACACCATATATTTT.

The chain is built from TRBV2 and TRBJ1-1; D unclear. Trimming took 7 bases from V and 0 from J, leaving 9 bases between them. The CDR3 runs to 13 residues. The germline V gene encodes CDR1 SNHLY and CDR2 FYNNEI. As DNA, the CDR3 is TGTGCCAGCATGCGACAATTGAACACTGAAGCTTTCTTT. It translates to CASMRQLNTEAFF.

The rearrangement links TRBV19 to TRBJ2-7; TRBD2 matches 7 bases. Per the germline V gene, CDR1 is LNHDA and CDR2 is SQIVND (reference sequence). Trimming removed 5 bases from V and 7 bases from J; junction bases left unmatched: 14. The CDR3 is 15 amino acids. Here the CDR3 reads CASSAPGRGVVEQYF. As DNA, the CDR3 is TGTGCCAGTAGTGCCCCGGGACGGGGGGTAGTTGAGCAGTACTTC.

This sequence joins TRBV6-5 and TRBJ2-5, with 9 bases fitting TRBD1. CDR3 length: 15 amino acids. In germline, CDR1 is MNHEY, CDR2 SVGAGI. Unmatched junction bases numbered 6, after V lost 5 bases and J lost 2 bases. The CDR3 protein is CASSGDRGRQETQYF. In DNA, the CDR3 is TGTGCCAGCAGTGGCGACAGGGGGAGACAAGAGACCCAGTACTTC.

The chain links TRBV28 to TRBJ1-5, with 7 nucleotides matching TRBD1. The CDR3 length is 17 residues. Per the germline V gene, CDR1 is MDHEN and CDR2 is SYDVKM. V trimming: 8 bases; J trimming: 0 bases; junction bases outside the gene matches: 13. This chain's CDR3 is CASAVRGKGVSNQPQHF. CDR3 sequence (DNA): TGTGCCAGCGCCGTCAGGGGGAAGGGGGTTAGCAATCAGCCCCAGCATTTT.

The gene calls are TRBV5-1 and TRBJ2-5, with D uncertain. The CDR3 runs 13 residues. V lost 1 base, J lost 3 bases, and 7 bases lay in between. Germline loops: CDR1 SGHRS, CDR2 YFSETQ. The CDR3 nucleotides read TGCGCCAGCAGCTTGAGCACAGAAGAGACCCAGTACTTC. As protein: CASSLSTEETQYF.

The genes are TRBV5-5 and TRBJ2-5; 7 bases match TRBD1. J lost 2 bases, V lost 5 bases, and 6 bases had no gene match. Germline CDR1 and CDR2: SGHKS and YYEKEE (reference sequence). The CDR3 contains 14 residues. The CDR3 is CASSYGTVQETQYF. CDR3 nucleotide sequence: TGTGCCAGCAGTTACGGGACAGTACAAGAGACCCAGTACTTC. Supplemented by reference TRBV5-5 and TRBJ2-5, the full variable domain reads DAGVTQSPTHLIKTRGQQVTLRCSPISGHKSVSWYQQVLGQGPQFIFQYYEKEERGRGNFPDRFSARQFPNYSSELNVNALLLGDSALYLCASSYGTVQETQYFGPGTRLLVL.

J is TRBJ1-3 and V is TRBV30; TRBD1 agrees at 10 bases. Germline assignment: CDR1 GTSNPN and CDR2 SVGIG (reference sequence). The V and J ends lost 2 bases and 3 bases, in that order; junction bases with no gene match: 7. CDR3 length: 16 amino acids. CDR3 sequence (DNA): TGTGCCTGGAGTAAGACGACAGGGGGCTTTGGAAACACCATATATTTT. Protein sequence: CAWSKTTGGFGNTIYF. The full variable domain, completed using reference TRBV30 and TRBJ1-3, is SQTIHQWPATLVQPVGSPLSLECTVEGTSNPNLYWYRQAAGRGLQLLFYSVGIGQISSEVPQNLSASRPQDRQFILSSKKLLLSDSGFYLCAWSKTTGGFGNTIYFGEGSWLTVV.

The CDR3: CSVGLGIGGEGYTF. In DNA form, the CDR3 reads TGCAGCGTCGGTCTTGGTATTGGAGGGGAAGGCTACACCTTC. This chain connects TRBV29-1 to TRBJ1-2, with D possibly being TRBD1 (5 bases). The CDR3 has 14 amino acids. Trimming stripped 6 bases from V and 8 bases from J, with 22 bases between. Germline V gene sequence: CDR1 SQVTM, CDR2 ANQGSEA.

This clone was detected a few times. This chain uses TRBV18 with TRBJ1-2; D remains ambiguous. This CDR3 region has 16 residues. Deletions cut 0 bases from V and 4 bases from J, with 15 bases between. In germline, CDR1 is KGHSH, CDR2 LQKENI. The DNA for the CDR3 is TGTGCCAGCTCACCACCGGCGTCACCTCGGGGCTATGGCTACACCTTC. It encodes CASSPPASPRGYGYTF.

The V gene is TRBV7-2, the J gene TRBJ2-3; D gene uncertain. Germline V CDR1 and CDR2: SGHTA, FQGNSA. Trimming took 1 base from V and 6 from J, leaving 8 bases between them. The length of the CDR3 is 13 residues. CDR3 DNA sequence: TGTGCCAGCAGCTTAGGGCCCCTTGATACGCAGTATTTT. Its translation: CASSLGPLDTQYF.

The rearrangement links TRBV6-1 to TRBJ2-5; D is ambiguous. Germline V gene sequence: CDR1 MNHNS, CDR2 SASEGT. V was shortened by 3 bases and J by 0 bases, with 8 bases between the two germline ends. This CDR3 is built from 14 residues. The CDR3 nucleotides read TGTGCCAGCAGTGATCAACTGTACCAAGAGACCCAGTACTTC. Protein product: CASSDQLYQETQYF.

The rearrangement joins TRBV5-6 to TRBJ1-1; D not certain. Germline assignment: CDR1 SGHDT and CDR2 YYEEEE. The CDR3 loop spans 11 amino acids. With 6 bases removed from V and 1 base from J, the gap between germline ends came to 4 bases. DNA of the CDR3: TGTGCCAGCACAGGGAACACTGAAGCTTTCTTT. It specifies CASTGNTEAFF.

The chain recombines TRBV7-2 with TRBJ1-1; 8 bases align to TRBD1. The CDR3 has 15 residues. V shed 7 bases and J 4 bases; nucleotides not matched to a gene: 11. The germline V gene has CDR1 SGHTA and CDR2 FQGNSA. DNA of the CDR3: TGTGCCAGCAAAGGACAGGGAGTGCCCGGCACTGAAGCTTTCTTT. It yields the protein CASKGQGVPGTEAFF.

With regard to this clone: Relative to the germline gene, one junction end is altered; a read error may explain this. The chain uses TRBV7-9 and TRBJ2-4; TRBD2 agrees at 7 bases. The CDR3 totals 16 residues. The germline V gene has CDR1 SEHNR and CDR2 FQNEAQ (reference sequence). CDR3 residues: CSSSLAGVEAKNIQYF. The DNA of the CDR3 is TGTTCCAGCAGCTTAGCGGGTGTGGAGGCCAAAAACATTCAGTACTTC.

The chain links TRBV29-1 to TRBJ1-1; 10 nucleotides align to TRBD1. The CDR3 is made up of 10 amino acids. The germline V gene encodes CDR1 SQVTM and CDR2 ANQGSEA. The J segment lost 9 bases and the V segment lost 7 bases, leaving 2 bases of the junction unmatched. The CDR3 loop reads CSGGQGKAFF. The CDR3 DNA follows: TGCAGCGGGGGACAGGGGAAAGCTTTCTTT.

Points on this clone: The germline gene is not matched at one end of the junction; a read error may be the cause. The chain couples TRBV7-9 to TRBJ1-6; 8 nucleotides agree with TRBD1. Germline CDR1 and CDR2: SEHNR and FQNEAQ (reference sequence). The CDR3 has 16 amino acids. The CDR3: CSSSSRTGSYNSPLHF. For the CDR3, the DNA is TGTTCCAGCAGCTCACGGACAGGGTCCTATAATTCACCCCTCCACTTT.

This clone was recorded once. V and J are TRBV6-6 and TRBJ1-1, with TRBD1 as a possible D gene (5 bases). Germline values: CDR1 MNHNY, CDR2 SVGAGI (reference sequence). The germline V and J ends were trimmed by 4 bases and 6 bases, with 18 bases remaining between them. The CDR3 spans 15 residues. CDR3 in amino acids: CASSSQQAGNSEAFF. The CDR3 nucleotides read TGTGCCAGCAGTTCCCAACAGGCAGGTAACTCTGAAGCTTTCTTT.